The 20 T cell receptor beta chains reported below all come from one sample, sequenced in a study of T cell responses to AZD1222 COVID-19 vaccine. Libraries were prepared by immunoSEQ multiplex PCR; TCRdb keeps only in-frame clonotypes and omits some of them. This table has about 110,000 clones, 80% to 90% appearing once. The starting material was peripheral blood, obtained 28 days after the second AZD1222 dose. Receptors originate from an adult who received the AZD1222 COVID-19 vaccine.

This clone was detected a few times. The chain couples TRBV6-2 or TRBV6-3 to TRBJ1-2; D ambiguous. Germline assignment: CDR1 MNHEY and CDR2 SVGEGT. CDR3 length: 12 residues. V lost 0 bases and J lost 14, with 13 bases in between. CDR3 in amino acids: CASSYSIGWWTF. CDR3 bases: TGTGCCAGCAGTTACTCAATAGGGTGGTGGACCTTC.

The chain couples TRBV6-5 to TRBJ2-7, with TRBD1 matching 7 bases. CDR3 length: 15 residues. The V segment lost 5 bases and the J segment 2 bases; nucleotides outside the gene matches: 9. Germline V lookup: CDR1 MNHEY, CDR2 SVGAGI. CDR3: CASSTQGTAPYEQYF. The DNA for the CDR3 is TGTGCCAGCAGTACACAAGGGACAGCCCCCTACGAGCAGTACTTC.

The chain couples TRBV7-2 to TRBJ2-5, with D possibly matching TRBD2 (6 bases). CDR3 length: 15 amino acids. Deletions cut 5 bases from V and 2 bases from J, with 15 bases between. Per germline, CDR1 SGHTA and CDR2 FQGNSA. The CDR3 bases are TGTGCCAGCAGCCCACCGGGTGGGGGGCAAGAGACCCAGTACTTC. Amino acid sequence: CASSPPGGGQETQYF.

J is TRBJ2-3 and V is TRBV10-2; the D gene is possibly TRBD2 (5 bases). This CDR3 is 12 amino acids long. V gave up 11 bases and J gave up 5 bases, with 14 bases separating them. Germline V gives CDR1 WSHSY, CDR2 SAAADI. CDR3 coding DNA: TGCGCCGCGATAGGAGGACGAGATACGCAGTATTTT. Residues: CAAIGGRDTQYF.

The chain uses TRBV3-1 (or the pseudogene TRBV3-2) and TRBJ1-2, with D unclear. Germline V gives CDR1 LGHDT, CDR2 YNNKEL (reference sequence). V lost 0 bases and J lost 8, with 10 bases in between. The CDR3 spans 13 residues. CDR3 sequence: CASSQDRFQGYTF. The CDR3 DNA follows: TGTGCCAGCAGCCAAGACAGGTTCCAGGGCTACACCTTC.

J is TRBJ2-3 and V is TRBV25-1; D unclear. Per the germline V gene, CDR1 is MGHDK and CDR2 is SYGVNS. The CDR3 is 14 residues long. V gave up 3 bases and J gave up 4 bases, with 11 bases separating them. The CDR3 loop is CASSERRAADTQYF. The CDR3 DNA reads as TGTGCCAGCAGTGAGAGACGGGCGGCAGATACGCAGTATTTT. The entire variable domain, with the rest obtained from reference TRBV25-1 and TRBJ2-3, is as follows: EADIYQTPRYLVIGTGKKITLECSQTMGHDKMYWYQQDPGMELHLIHYSYGVNSTEKGDLSSESTVSRIRTEHFPLTLESARPSHTSQYLCASSERRAADTQYFGPGTRLTVL.

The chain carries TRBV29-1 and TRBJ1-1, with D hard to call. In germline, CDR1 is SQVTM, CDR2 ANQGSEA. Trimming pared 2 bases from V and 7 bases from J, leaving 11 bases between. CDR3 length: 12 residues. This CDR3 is CSVEKDGFEAFF. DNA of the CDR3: TGCAGCGTTGAAAAGGACGGCTTTGAAGCTTTCTTT.

CDR3 DNA: TGTGCCAGCAATGAAGGGACTACGGCCTACAATGAGCAGTTCTTC. The encoded protein is CASNEGTTAYNEQFF. The gene calls are TRBV27 and TRBJ2-1, with 7 bases matching TRBD2. Germline values: CDR1 MNHEY, CDR2 SMNVEV (reference sequence). Trimming cost V 7 bases and J 2 bases; bases outside gene matches: 8. The CDR3 has 15 residues.

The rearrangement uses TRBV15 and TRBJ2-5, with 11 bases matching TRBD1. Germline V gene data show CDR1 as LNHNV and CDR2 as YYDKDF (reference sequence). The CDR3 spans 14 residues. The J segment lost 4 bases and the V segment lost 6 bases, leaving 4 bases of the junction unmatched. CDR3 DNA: TGTGCCACCAGTCCGGACAGGGGGCGAGAGACCCAGTACTTC. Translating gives CATSPDRGRETQYF.

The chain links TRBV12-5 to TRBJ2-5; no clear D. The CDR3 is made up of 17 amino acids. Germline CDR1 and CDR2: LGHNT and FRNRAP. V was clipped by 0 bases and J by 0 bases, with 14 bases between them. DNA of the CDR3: TGTGCTAGTGGTTTGGTACCCCCTCCTAAGAACCAAGAGACCCAGTACTTC. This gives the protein CASGLVPPPKNQETQYF.

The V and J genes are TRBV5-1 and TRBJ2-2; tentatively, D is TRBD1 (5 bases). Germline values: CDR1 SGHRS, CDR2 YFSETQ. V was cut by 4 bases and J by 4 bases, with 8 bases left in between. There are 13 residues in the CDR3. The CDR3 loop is CASSMTVTGELFF. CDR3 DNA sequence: TGCGCCAGCAGCATGACAGTCACCGGGGAGCTGTTTTTT.

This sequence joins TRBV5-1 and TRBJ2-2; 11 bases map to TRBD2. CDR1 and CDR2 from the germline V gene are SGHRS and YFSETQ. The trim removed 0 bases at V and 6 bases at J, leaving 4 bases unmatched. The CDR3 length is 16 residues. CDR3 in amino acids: CASSLGLAGPAGELFF. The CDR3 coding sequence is TGCGCCAGCAGCTTGGGACTAGCGGGGCCGGCCGGGGAGCTGTTTTTT.

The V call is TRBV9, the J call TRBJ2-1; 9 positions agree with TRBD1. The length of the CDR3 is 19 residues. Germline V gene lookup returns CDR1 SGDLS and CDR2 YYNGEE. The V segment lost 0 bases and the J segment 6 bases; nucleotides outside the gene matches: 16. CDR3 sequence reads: CASSVAVGQGFIRINEQFF. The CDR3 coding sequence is TGTGCCAGCAGCGTAGCTGTGGGACAGGGATTCATACGGATCAATGAGCAGTTCTTC.

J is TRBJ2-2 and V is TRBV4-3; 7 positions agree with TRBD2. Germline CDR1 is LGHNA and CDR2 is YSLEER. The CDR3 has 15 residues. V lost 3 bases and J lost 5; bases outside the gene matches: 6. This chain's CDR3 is CASSQGTTFTGELFF. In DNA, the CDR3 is TGCGCCAGCAGCCAGGGGACTACTTTTACCGGGGAGCTGTTTTTT.

The CDR3 loop reads CASSRNLQGNQPQHF. CDR3 in DNA: TGTGCCAGCAGCAGGAACCTACAGGGGAATCAGCCCCAGCATTTT. The V and J genes are TRBV3-1 (or the pseudogene TRBV3-2) and TRBJ1-5, with TRBD1 identical over 7 bases. V lost 5 bases and J lost 4; bases outside the gene matches: 8. The CDR3 totals 15 residues. Germline CDR1 is LGHDT and CDR2 is YNNKEL (reference sequence).

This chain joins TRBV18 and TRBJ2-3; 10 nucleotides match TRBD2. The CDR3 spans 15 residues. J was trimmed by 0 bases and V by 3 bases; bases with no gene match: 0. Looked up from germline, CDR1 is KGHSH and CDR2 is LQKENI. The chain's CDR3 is CASSPTSGSTDTQYF. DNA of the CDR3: TGTGCCAGCTCACCGACTAGCGGGAGCACAGATACGCAGTATTTT.

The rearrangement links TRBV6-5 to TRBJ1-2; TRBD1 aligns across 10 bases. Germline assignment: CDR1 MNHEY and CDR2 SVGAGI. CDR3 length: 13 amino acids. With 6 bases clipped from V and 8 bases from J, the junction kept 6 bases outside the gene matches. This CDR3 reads CASRGQGRMGYTF. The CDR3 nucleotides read TGTGCCAGCAGGGGACAGGGGCGGATGGGCTACACCTTC.

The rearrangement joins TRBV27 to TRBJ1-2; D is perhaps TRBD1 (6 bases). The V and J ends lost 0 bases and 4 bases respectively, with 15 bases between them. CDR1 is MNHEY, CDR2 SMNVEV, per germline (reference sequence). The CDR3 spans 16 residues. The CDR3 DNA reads TGTGCCAGCAGTTTATCGACTGGGGGGGCCCCCTATGGCTACACCTTC. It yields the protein CASSLSTGGAPYGYTF.

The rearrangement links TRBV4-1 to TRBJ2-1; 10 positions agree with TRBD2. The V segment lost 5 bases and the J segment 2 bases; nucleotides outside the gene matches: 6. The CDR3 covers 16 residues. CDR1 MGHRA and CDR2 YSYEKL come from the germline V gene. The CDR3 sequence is CASSSLAGVAYNEQFF. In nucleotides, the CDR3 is TGCGCCAGCAGCTCCCTAGCGGGAGTCGCCTACAATGAGCAGTTCTTC.

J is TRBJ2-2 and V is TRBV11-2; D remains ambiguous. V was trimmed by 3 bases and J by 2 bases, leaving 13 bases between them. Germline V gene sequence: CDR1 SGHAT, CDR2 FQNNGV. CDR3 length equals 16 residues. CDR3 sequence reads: CASSFVYRANTGELFF. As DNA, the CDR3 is TGTGCCAGCAGCTTTGTATACCGGGCTAACACCGGGGAGCTGTTTTTT.